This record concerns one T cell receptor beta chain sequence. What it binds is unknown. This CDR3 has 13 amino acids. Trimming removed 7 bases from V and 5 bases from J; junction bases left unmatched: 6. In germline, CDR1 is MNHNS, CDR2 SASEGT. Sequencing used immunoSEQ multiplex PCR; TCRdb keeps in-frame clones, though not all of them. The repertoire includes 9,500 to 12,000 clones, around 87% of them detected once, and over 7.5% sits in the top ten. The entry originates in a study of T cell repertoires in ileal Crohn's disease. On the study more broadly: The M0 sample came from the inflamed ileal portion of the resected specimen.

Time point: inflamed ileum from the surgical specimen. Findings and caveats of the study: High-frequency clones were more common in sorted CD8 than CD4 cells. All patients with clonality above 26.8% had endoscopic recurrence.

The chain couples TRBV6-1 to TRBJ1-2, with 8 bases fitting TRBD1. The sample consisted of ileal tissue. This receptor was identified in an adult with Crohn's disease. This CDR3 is CASTPDRVYGYTF. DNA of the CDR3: TGTGCCAGCACCCCGGACAGGGTGTATGGCTACACCTTC.